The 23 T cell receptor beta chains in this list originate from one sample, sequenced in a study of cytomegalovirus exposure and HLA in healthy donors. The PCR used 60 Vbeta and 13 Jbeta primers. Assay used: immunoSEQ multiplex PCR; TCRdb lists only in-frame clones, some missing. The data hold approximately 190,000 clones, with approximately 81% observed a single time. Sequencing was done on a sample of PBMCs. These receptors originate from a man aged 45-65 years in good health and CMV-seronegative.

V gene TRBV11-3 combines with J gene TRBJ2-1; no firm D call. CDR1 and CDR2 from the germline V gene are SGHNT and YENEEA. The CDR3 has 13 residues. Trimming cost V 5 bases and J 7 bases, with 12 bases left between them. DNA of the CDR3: TGTGCCAGCAGCCCCCTCTACGGGAATGAGCAGTTCTTC. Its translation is CASSPLYGNEQFF.

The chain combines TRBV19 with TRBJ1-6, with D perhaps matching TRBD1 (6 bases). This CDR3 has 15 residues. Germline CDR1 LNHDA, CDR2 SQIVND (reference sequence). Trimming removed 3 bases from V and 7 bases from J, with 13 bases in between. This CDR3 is CASSMRLGGNSPLHF. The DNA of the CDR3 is TGTGCCAGTAGTATGAGGCTAGGGGGAAATTCACCCCTCCACTTT.

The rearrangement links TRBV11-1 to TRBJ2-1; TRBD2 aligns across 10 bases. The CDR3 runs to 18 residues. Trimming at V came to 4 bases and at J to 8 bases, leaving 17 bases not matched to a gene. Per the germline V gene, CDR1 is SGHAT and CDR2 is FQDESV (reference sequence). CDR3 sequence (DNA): TGTGCCAGCAGCTCCCCAAAGACTAGCGGGCCCTTGAGTGATGAGCAGTTCTTC. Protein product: CASSSPKTSGPLSDEQFF.

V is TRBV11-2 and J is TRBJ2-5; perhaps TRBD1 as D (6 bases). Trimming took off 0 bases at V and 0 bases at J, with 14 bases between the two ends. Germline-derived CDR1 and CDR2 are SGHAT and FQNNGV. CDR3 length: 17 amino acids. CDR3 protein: CASSLDHRGTYQETQYF. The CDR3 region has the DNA TGTGCCAGCAGCTTAGATCATAGGGGGACCTACCAAGAGACCCAGTACTTC. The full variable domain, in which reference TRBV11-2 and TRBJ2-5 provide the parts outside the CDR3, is EAGVAQSPRYKIIEKRQSVAFWCNPISGHATLYWYQQILGQGPKLLIQFQNNGVVDDSQLPKDRFSAERLKGVDSTLKIQPAKLEDSAVYLCASSLDHRGTYQETQYFGPGTRLLVL.

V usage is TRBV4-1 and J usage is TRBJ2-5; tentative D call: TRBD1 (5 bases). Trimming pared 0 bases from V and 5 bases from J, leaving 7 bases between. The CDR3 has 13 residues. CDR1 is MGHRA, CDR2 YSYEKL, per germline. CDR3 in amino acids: CASSQDRVETQYF. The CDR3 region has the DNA TGCGCCAGCAGCCAAGACAGGGTGGAGACCCAGTACTTC.

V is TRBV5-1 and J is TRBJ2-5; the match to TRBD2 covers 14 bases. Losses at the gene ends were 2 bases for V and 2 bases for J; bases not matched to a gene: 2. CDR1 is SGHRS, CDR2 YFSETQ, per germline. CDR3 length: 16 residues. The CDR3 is CASSFRLAGGQETQYF. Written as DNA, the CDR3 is TGCGCCAGCAGCTTTCGACTAGCGGGGGGGCAAGAGACCCAGTACTTC. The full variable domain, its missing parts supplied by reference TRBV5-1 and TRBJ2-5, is KAGVTQTPRYLIKTRGQQVTLSCSPISGHRSVSWYQQTPGQGLQFLFEYFSETQRNKGNFPGRFSGRQFSNSRSEMNVSTLELGDSALYLCASSFRLAGGQETQYFGPGTRLLVL.

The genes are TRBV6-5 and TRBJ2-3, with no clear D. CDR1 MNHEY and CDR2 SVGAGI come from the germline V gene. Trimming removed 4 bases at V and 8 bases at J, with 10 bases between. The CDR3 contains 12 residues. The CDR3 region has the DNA TGTGCCAGCAGTTTAGCCTCGGGTACGCAGTATTTT. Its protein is CASSLASGTQYF.

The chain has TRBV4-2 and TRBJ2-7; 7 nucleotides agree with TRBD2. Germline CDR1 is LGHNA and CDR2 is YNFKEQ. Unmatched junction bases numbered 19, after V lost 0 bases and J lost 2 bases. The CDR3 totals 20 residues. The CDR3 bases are TGTGCCAGCAGCCAAGATCTTGGGGTCTGGGGCGGGGGACGTACCTACGAGCAGTACTTC. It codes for CASSQDLGVWGGGRTYEQYF.

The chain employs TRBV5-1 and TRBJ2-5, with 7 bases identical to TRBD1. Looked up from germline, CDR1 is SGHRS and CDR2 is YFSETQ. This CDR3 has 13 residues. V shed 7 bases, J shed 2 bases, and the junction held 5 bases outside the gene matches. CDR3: CASRQGVQETQYF. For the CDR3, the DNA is TGCGCCAGCCGCCAGGGGGTTCAAGAGACCCAGTACTTC.

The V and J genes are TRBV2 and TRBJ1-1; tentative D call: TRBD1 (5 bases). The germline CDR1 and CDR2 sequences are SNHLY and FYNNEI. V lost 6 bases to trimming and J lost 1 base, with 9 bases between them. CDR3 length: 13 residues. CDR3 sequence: CASRDDRNTEAFF. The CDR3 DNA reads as TGTGCCAGCAGGGATGACAGGAACACTGAAGCTTTCTTT. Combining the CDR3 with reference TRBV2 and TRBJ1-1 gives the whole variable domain EPEVTQTPSHQVTQMGQEVILRCVPISNHLYFYWYRQILGQKVEFLVSFYNNEISEKSEIFDDQFSVERPDGSNFTLKIRSTKLEDSAMYFCASRDDRNTEAFFGQGTRLTVV.

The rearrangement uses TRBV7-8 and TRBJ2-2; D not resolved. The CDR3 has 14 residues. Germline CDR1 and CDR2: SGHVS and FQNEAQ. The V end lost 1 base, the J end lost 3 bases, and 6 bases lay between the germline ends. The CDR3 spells CASSLGGYTGELFF. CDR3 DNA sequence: TGTGCCAGCAGCTTAGGCGGTTACACCGGGGAGCTGTTTTTT.

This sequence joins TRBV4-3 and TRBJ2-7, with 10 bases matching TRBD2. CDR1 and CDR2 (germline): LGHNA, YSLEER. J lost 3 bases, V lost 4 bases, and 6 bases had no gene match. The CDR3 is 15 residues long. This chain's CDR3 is CASSPIAGGRYEQYF. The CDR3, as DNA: TGCGCCAGCAGCCCAATAGCGGGGGGCCGCTACGAGCAGTACTTC.

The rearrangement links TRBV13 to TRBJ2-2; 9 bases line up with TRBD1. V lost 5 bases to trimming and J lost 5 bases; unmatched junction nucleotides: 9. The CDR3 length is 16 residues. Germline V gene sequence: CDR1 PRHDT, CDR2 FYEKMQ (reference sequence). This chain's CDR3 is CASSHLGQGRTGELFF. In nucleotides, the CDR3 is TGTGCCAGCAGCCACTTGGGACAGGGTCGAACCGGGGAGCTGTTTTTT.

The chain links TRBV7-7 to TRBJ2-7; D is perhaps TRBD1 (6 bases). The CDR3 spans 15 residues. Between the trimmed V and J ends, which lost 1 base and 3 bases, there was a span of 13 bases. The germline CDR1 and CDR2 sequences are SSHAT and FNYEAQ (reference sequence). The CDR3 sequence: CASSLGDTPIYEQYF. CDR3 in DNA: TGTGCCAGCAGCTTAGGGGACACCCCGATCTACGAGCAGTACTTC.

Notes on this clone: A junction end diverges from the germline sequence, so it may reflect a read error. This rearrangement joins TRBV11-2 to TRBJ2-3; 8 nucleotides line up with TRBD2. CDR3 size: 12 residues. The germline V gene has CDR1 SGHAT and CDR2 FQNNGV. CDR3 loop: CASRPGTRELGF. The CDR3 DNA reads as TGTGCCAGCAGGCCCGGGACTAGGGAGTTGGGTTTT.

The chain's CDR3 is CASRPFLPPGSPLHF. DNA of the CDR3: TGTGCCAGCAGGCCTTTTCTCCCCCCGGGTTCACCCCTCCACTTT. The chain is built from TRBV7-2 and TRBJ1-6; D remains unclear. The CDR3 is made up of 15 amino acids. Germline V gives CDR1 SGHTA, CDR2 FQGNSA. Between the trimmed V and J ends, which lost 6 bases and 9 bases, there was a span of 18 bases.

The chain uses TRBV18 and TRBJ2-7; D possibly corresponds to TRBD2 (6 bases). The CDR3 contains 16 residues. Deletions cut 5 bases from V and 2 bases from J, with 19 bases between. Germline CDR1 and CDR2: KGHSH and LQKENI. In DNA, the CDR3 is TGTGCCAGCTCAAACTCCGGAGGAGGGGCAACCTACGAGCAGTACTTC. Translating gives CASSNSGGGATYEQYF. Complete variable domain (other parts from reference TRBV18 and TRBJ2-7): NAGVMQNPRHLVRRRGQEARLRCSPMKGHSHVYWYRQLPEEGLKFMVYLQKENIIDESGMPKERFSAEFPKEGPSILRIQQVVRGDSAAYFCASSNSGGGATYEQYFGPGTRLTVT.

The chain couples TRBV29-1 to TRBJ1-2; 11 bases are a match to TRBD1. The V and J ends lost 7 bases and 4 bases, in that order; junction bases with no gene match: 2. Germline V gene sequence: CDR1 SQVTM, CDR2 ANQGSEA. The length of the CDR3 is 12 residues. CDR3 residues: CSGGTGGYGYTF. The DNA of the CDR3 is TGCAGCGGGGGGACAGGGGGCTATGGCTACACCTTC.

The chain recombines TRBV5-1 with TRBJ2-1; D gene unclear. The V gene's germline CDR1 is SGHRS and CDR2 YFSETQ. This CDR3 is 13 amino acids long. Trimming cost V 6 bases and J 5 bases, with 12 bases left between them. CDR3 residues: CASNKISNNEQFF. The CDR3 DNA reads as TGCGCCAGCAACAAGATCAGTAACAATGAGCAGTTCTTC.

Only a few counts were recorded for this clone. For the CDR3, the DNA is TGTGCCAGCAGTGGGGGTAGCGGGGGCCAAGAGACCCAGTACTTC. Amino acids: CASSGGSGGQETQYF. This chain uses TRBV2 with TRBJ2-5; the match to TRBD2 covers 9 bases. V gave up 4 bases and J gave up 1 base; unmatched junction bases: 4. This CDR3 is 15 amino acids long. Germline V gene sequence: CDR1 SNHLY, CDR2 FYNNEI.

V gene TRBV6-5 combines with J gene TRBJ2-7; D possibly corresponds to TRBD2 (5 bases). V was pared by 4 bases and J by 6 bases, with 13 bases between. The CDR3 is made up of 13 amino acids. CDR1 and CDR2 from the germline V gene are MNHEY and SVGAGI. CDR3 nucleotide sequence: TGTGCCAGCAGTTCCACCCCGCGGGTCGAGCAGTACTTC. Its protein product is CASSSTPRVEQYF.

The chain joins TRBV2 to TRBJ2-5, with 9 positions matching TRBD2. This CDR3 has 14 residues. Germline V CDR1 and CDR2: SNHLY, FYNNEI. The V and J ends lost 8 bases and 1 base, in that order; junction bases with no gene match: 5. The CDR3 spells CASQLAGSQETQYF. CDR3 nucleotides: TGTGCCAGCCAGCTAGCGGGGTCCCAAGAGACCCAGTACTTC.

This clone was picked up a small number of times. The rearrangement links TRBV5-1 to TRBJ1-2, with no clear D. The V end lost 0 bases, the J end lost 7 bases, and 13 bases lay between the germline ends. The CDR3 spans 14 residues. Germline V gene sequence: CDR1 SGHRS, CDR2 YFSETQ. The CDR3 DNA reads TGCGCCAGCAGCTTGGATGGCAGATTCTCTGGCTACACCTTC. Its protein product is CASSLDGRFSGYTF.